This TCR beta chain derives from a study of response to subunit inactivated influenza vaccine. Study-level results: The authors offered the suggestion that each seasonal influenza vaccination recruits few new T cells.

V was clipped by 5 bases and J by 5 bases, with 7 bases between them. This CDR3 is built from 13 residues. CDR1 is ENHRY and CDR2 is SYGVKD in the germline V gene. This clonotype was seen only a few times. Its antigen is not known. TCRdb redid the calling of the RT-PCR reads with MiXCR, one entry per CDR3 protein. The sample lists 450,000 to 700,000 distinct CDR3 sequences, less than 15% occurring once. V usage is TRBV10-3 and J usage is TRBJ1-6, with D perhaps TRBD1 (5 bases). The TCR originated in a man in his forties or fifties who received an inactivated influenza vaccine. Sequenced material: PBMCs from blood, taken 11 to 12 days after vaccination. CDR3: CAISRQNNSPLHF. The CDR3 region has the DNA TGTGCCATCAGTCGACAGAATAATTCACCCCTCCACTTT.